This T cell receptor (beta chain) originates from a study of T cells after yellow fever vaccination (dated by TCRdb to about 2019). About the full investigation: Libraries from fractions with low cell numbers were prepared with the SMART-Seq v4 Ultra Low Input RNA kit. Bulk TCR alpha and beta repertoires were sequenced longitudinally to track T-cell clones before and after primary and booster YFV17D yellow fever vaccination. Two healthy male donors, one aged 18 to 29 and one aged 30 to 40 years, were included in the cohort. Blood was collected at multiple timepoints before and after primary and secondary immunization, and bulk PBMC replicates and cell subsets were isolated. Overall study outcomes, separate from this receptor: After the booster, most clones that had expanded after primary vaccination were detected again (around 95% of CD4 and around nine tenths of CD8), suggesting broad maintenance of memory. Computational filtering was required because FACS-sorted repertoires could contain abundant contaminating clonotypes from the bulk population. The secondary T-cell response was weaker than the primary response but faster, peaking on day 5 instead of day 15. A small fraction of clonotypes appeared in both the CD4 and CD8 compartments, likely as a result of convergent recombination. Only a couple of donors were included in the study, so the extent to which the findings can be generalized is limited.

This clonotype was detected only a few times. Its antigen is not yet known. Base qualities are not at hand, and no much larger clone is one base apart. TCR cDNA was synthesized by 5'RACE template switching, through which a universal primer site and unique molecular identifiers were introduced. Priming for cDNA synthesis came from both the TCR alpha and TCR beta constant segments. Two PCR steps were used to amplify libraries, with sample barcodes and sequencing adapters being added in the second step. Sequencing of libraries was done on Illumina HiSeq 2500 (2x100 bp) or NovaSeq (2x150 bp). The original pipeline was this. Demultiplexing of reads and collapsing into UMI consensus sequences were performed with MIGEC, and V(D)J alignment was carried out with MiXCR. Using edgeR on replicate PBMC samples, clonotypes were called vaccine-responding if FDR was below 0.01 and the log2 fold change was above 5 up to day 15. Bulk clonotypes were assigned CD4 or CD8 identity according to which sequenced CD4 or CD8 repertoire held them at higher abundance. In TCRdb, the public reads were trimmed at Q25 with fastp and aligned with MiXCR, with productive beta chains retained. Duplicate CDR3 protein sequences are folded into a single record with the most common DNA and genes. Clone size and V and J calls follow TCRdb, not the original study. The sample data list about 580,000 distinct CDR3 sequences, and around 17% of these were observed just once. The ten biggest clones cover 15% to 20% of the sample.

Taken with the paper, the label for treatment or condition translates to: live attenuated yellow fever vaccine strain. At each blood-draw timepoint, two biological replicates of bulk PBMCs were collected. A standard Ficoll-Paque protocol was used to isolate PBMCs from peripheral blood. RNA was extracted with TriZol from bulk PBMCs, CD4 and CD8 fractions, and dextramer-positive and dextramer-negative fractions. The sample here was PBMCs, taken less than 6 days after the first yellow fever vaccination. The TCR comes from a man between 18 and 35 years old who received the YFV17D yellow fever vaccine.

The CDR3 reads as follows: CASSLEVAAQSGYTF. The bases are TGCGCCAGCAGCTTGGAGGTGGCGGCCCAGAGTGGCTACACCTTC. Recombination linked TRBV5-1 to TRBJ1-2; the D gene is unclear. The CDR3, from cysteine to phenylalanine, totals 15 residues. The retained sequence is limited to the CDR3, 45 bases, with the frame set at the first base. The trim is 0 bases for V and 7 bases for J, with a gap of 16 bases between the germline ends. CDR1 and CDR2 (SGHRS, YFSETQ) derive from the germline V gene.